The 25 T cell receptor beta chains below were found in one sample sequenced in a study of blood T cell repertoires in COVID-19. Method: immunoSEQ multiplex PCR; TCRdb's copy keeps in-frame clones and lacks some. This table holds roughly 500,000 clones, approximately 88% found once. Input material: PBMCs or T cells enriched from blood (not recorded which). These receptors all stem from a middle-aged woman who had recovered from COVID-19.

The chain links TRBV9 to TRBJ1-1; the match to TRBD1 covers 8 bases. Germline CDR1 is SGDLS and CDR2 is YYNGEE. This CDR3 contains 15 residues. J lost 1 base, V lost 4 bases, and 6 bases had no gene match. In DNA, the CDR3 is TGTGCCAGCAGCTCCCGACAGGGGAAGAACACTGAAGCTTTCTTT. Translating it yields CASSSRQGKNTEAFF.

The J gene is TRBJ2-1, the V gene TRBV11-2; a possible D gene is TRBD1 (6 bases). This CDR3 region has 13 residues. The germline V gene encodes CDR1 SGHAT and CDR2 FQNNGV. V shed 4 bases and J shed 4 bases, with 8 bases lying between them. CDR3 nucleotides: TGTGCCAGCAGCTGGACAGTTTACAATGAGCAGTTCTTC. It encodes CASSWTVYNEQFF.

V usage is TRBV30 and J usage is TRBJ2-1; D not certain. Between the trimmed V and J ends, which lost 2 bases and 0 bases, there was a span of 11 bases. This CDR3 contains 15 residues. Germline V gene data show CDR1 as GTSNPN and CDR2 as SVGIG (reference sequence). CDR3 amino acids: CAWSTSPFSYNEQFF. The CDR3 coding sequence is TGTGCCTGGAGTACCAGTCCTTTCTCCTACAATGAGCAGTTCTTC.

The chain employs TRBV5-1 and TRBJ1-4; 9 bases match TRBD1. J was trimmed by 5 bases and V by 4 bases; bases with no gene match: 9. The germline V gene encodes CDR1 SGHRS and CDR2 YFSETQ. The CDR3 consists of 16 residues. CDR3 sequence reads: CASSDPPGTGNEKLFF. The CDR3 region has the DNA TGCGCCAGCAGCGATCCGCCCGGGACAGGGAATGAAAAACTGTTTTTT.

V and J are TRBV7-8 and TRBJ2-3; maybe TRBD1 (5 bases). The length of the CDR3 is 15 residues. CDR1 is SGHVS, CDR2 FQNEAQ, per germline. V dropped 8 bases and J dropped 0 bases, with 15 bases sitting between them. CDR3 residues: CASGLGAPSTDTQYF. In nucleotides, the CDR3 is TGTGCCAGCGGTCTTGGGGCCCCTAGCACAGATACGCAGTATTTT. Together with reference TRBV7-8 and TRBJ2-3, the CDR3 gives the full variable domain: GAGVSQSPRYKVAKRGQDVALRCDPISGHVSLFWYQQALGQGPEFLTYFQNEAQLDKSGLPSDRFFAERPEGSVSTLKIQRTQQEDSAVYLCASGLGAPSTDTQYFGPGTRLTVL.

The J gene is TRBJ2-1, the V gene TRBV5-4; D uncertain. Per germline, CDR1 SGHNT and CDR2 YYREEE (reference sequence). This CDR3 has 12 residues. The V and J ends lost 3 bases and 9 bases respectively, with 10 bases between them. In nucleotides, the CDR3 is TGTGCCAGCAGCTCTCGGTCGGGTGAGCAGTTCTTC. Its translation is CASSSRSGEQFF.

The chain uses TRBV29-1 and TRBJ1-2, with 12 bases lining up with TRBD1. This CDR3 comprises 16 residues. The ends lost 6 bases at V and 3 bases at J; junction bases unmatched: 11. CDR1 is SQVTM and CDR2 is ANQGSEA in the germline V gene. This CDR3 reads CSVGQGADFSHYGYTF. In DNA form, the CDR3 reads TGCAGCGTGGGACAGGGGGCGGACTTTTCACACTATGGCTACACCTTC.

V usage is TRBV5-4 and J usage is TRBJ1-2; D remains ambiguous. Germline CDR1 reads SGHNT; CDR2 reads YYREEE (reference sequence). The V end lost 2 bases, the J end lost 1 base, and 9 bases lay between the germline ends. This CDR3 spans 14 amino acids. CDR3 protein: CASSFMTDNYGYTF. The CDR3 region has the DNA TGTGCCAGCAGCTTCATGACTGATAACTATGGCTACACCTTC.

The J gene is TRBJ2-2, the V gene TRBV5-1; TRBD2 aligns across 9 bases. From germline, CDR1 is SGHRS and CDR2 YFSETQ. The CDR3 covers 17 residues. V lost 1 base, J lost 5 bases, and 9 bases stayed unmatched. The CDR3 bases are TGCGCCAGCAGCTTGTACGGCGGGAGGGCCGGGACCGGGGAGCTGTTTTTT. It specifies CASSLYGGRAGTGELFF.

The chain couples TRBV18 to TRBJ1-1; D perhaps matches TRBD1 (5 bases). Germline loops: CDR1 KGHSH, CDR2 LQKENI. The CDR3 consists of 15 residues. With 3 bases removed from V and 1 base from J, the gap between germline ends came to 12 bases. The DNA of the CDR3 is TGTGCCAGCTCACCGGCGGGGCCGTCGAACACTGAAGCTTTCTTT. It specifies CASSPAGPSNTEAFF.

The chain is built from TRBV5-1 and TRBJ2-5; tentative D call: TRBD2 (7 bases). V lost 3 bases to trimming and J lost 4 bases, with 16 bases between them. Per germline, CDR1 SGHRS and CDR2 YFSETQ. The CDR3 totals 15 residues. The CDR3 region has the DNA TGCGCCAGCAGCTCACTGGGGGGGCCGGGAGAGACCCAGTACTTC. It specifies CASSSLGGPGETQYF.

The count of this clone is one. The chain links TRBV19 to TRBJ1-2, with unresolved D. This CDR3 has 13 residues. CDR1 and CDR2 (germline): LNHDA, SQIVND (reference sequence). V was clipped by 5 bases and J by 3 bases, with 10 bases between them. The CDR3 sequence: CASSLPLYYGYTF. The CDR3 DNA reads TGTGCCAGTAGTCTCCCCCTTTACTATGGCTACACCTTC.

The rearrangement links TRBV5-6 to TRBJ2-1; D gene uncertain. This CDR3 comprises 12 residues. The germline gives CDR1 SGHDT, CDR2 YYEEEE. Trimming took 0 bases from V and 7 from J, leaving 5 bases between them. The CDR3 region is CASSLGRNEQFF. The CDR3 DNA reads as TGTGCCAGCAGCTTGGGCAGAAATGAGCAGTTCTTC.

This clone came up once. This sequence joins TRBV20-1 and TRBJ2-1; perhaps TRBD2 as D (5 bases). CDR3 length: 14 residues. The germline V gene encodes CDR1 DFQATT and CDR2 SNEGSKA (reference sequence). Deletions cut 3 bases from V and 6 bases from J, with 15 bases between. Here the CDR3 DNA reads TGCAGTGCTAGTTTGAGCGGCTGGGGCAATGAGCAGTTCTTC. This encodes CSASLSGWGNEQFF.

The V call is TRBV3-1 (or the pseudogene TRBV3-2), the J call TRBJ2-7; D possibly corresponds to TRBD2 (5 bases). The CDR3 consists of 14 residues. V dropped 1 base and J dropped 3 bases, with 10 bases sitting between them. In germline, CDR1 is LGHDT, CDR2 YNNKEL (reference sequence). The CDR3 nucleotides read TGTGCCAGCAGCCAAGGACTACTCGTCTACGAGCAGTACTTC. This encodes CASSQGLLVYEQYF.

This clone showed up just a few times. The CDR3 here is CASSQDHGAGGLGTGELFF. DNA for the CDR3: TGTGCCAGCAGCCAAGATCATGGAGCGGGAGGGCTCGGCACCGGGGAGCTGTTTTTT. The chain recombines TRBV3-1 (or the pseudogene TRBV3-2) with TRBJ2-2; 10 bases match TRBD2. The germline V gene encodes CDR1 LGHDT and CDR2 YNNKEL (reference sequence). CDR3 length equals 19 residues. Losses at the gene ends were 0 bases for V and 4 bases for J; bases not matched to a gene: 11.

The rearrangement joins TRBV5-1 to TRBJ2-5; 10 positions agree with TRBD2. Trimming at V came to 0 bases and at J to 5 bases, leaving 10 bases not matched to a gene. Germline V gives CDR1 SGHRS, CDR2 YFSETQ. This CDR3 is 17 amino acids long. The DNA for the CDR3 is TGCGCCAGCAGCTTGGTTCGGTCTAGCGGGAGTCAGGAGACCCAGTACTTC. This encodes CASSLVRSSGSQETQYF.

The chain uses TRBV14 and TRBJ1-1; the match to TRBD1 covers 8 bases. V was clipped by 1 base and J by 0 bases; unmatched bases: 1. Per germline, CDR1 SGHDN and CDR2 FVKESK. The CDR3 extends over 15 amino acids. CDR3 nucleotide sequence: TGTGCCAGCAGCCAAGGGACAGGGATGAACACTGAAGCTTTCTTT. Translating it yields CASSQGTGMNTEAFF.

This chain connects TRBV4-3 to TRBJ1-1; D is perhaps TRBD1 (5 bases). Per the germline V gene, CDR1 is LGHNA and CDR2 is YSLEER. This CDR3 has 15 residues. V lost 0 bases, J lost 3 bases, and 11 bases lay in between. The CDR3 spells CASSQEIGGYTEAFF. The CDR3 DNA sequence: TGCGCCAGCAGCCAAGAGATCGGGGGGTACACTGAAGCTTTCTTT.

J is TRBJ1-1 and V is TRBV15; D may be TRBD1 (5 bases). The CDR3 has 14 amino acids. Germline values: CDR1 LNHNV, CDR2 YYDKDF (reference sequence). V was trimmed by 0 bases and J by 10 bases, leaving 15 bases between them. The CDR3 DNA follows: TGTGCCACCAGCAGAGATCTGAAAGGGGTGGGAGCTTTCTTT. Translated: CATSRDLKGVGAFF. Full variable domain (outside the CDR3, taken from reference TRBV15 and TRBJ1-1): DAMVIQNPRYQVTQFGKPVTLSCSQTLNHNVMYWYQQKSSQAPKLLFHYYDKDFNNEADTPDNFQSRRPNTSFCFLDIRSPGLGDTAMYLCATSRDLKGVGAFFGQGTRLTVV.

This clone has more than one count but fewer than ten. A read error may account for a junction end that differs from germline. The chain joins TRBV3-1 (or the pseudogene TRBV3-2) to TRBJ2-1; 8 nucleotides align to TRBD1. Looked up from germline, CDR1 is LGHDT and CDR2 is YNNKEL (reference sequence). CDR3 size: 11 residues. This chain's CDR3 is CASSDTGGRIF. The CDR3 nucleotides read TGTGCCAGCAGCGATACAGGGGGTCGGATCTTC.

The chain uses TRBV15 and TRBJ2-2; 7 positions match TRBD1. Trimming took 1 base from V and 7 from J; bases not matched to a gene: 9. The CDR3 covers 16 residues. Germline assignment: CDR1 LNHNV and CDR2 YYDKDF (reference sequence). CDR3 nucleotide sequence: TGTGCCACCAGCAGAGGGGGGACAGCAGCACACGGGGAGCTGTTTTTT. It translates to CATSRGGTAAHGELFF.

This chain joins TRBV5-1 and TRBJ1-6; 8 bases line up with TRBD1. The V segment lost 4 bases and the J segment 6 bases; nucleotides outside the gene matches: 15. CDR1 and CDR2 (germline): SGHRS, YFSETQ. The CDR3 is made up of 18 amino acids. CDR3 sequence: CASSISPQGATFNSPLHF. CDR3 nucleotide sequence: TGCGCCAGCAGCATCTCCCCTCAGGGGGCTACCTTTAATTCACCCCTCCACTTT.

The chain is built from TRBV27 and TRBJ1-4, with D tentatively TRBD1 (6 bases). CDR3 length: 16 amino acids. V lost 1 base, J lost 3 bases, and 12 bases lay in between. From germline, CDR1 is MNHEY and CDR2 SMNVEV (reference sequence). CDR3 in DNA: TGTGCCAGCAGTTTATTTTCTGGACAGTCTAATGAAAAACTGTTTTTT. Residues: CASSLFSGQSNEKLFF.

The rearrangement joins TRBV18 to TRBJ2-1; 8 bases are a match to TRBD1. This CDR3 has 15 amino acids. Germline trimming cut 3 bases from V and 2 bases from J; bases unmatched to any gene: 3. The germline V gene encodes CDR1 KGHSH and CDR2 LQKENI. The DNA of the CDR3 is TGTGCCAGCTCACCGCGACAGGGGCCCTACAATGAGCAGTTCTTC. Protein product: CASSPRQGPYNEQFF.